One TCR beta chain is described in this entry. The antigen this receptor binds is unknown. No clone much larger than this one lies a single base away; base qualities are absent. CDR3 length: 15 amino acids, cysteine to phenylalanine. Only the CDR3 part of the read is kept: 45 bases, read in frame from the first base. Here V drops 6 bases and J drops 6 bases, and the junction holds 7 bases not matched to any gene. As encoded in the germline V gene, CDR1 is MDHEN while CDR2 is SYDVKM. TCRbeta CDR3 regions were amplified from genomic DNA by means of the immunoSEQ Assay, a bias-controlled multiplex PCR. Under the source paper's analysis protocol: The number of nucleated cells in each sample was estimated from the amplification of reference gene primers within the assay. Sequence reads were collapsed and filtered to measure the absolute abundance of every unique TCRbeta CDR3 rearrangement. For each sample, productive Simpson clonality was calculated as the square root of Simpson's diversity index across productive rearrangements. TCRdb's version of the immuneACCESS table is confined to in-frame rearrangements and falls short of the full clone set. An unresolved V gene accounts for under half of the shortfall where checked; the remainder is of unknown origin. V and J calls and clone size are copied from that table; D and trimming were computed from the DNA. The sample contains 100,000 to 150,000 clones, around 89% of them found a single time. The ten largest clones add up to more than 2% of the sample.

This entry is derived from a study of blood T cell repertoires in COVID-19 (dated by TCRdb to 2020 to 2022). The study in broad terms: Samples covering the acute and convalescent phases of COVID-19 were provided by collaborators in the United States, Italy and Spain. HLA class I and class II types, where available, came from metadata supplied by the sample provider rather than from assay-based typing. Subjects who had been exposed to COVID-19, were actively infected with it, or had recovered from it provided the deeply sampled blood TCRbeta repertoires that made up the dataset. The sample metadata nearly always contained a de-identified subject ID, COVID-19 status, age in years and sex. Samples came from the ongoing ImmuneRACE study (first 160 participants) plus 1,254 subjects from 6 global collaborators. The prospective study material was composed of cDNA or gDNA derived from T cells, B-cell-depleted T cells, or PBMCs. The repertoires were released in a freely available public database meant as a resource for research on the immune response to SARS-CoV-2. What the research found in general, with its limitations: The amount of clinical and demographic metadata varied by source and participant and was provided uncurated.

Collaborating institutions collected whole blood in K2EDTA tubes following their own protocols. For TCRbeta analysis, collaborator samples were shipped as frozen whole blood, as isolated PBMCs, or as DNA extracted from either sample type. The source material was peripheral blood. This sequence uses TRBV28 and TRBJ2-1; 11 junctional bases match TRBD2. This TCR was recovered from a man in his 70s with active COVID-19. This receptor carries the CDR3 CASSLTSGGSNEQFF. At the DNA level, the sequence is TGTGCCAGCAGCCTAACTAGCGGGGGATCCAATGAGCAGTTCTTC.